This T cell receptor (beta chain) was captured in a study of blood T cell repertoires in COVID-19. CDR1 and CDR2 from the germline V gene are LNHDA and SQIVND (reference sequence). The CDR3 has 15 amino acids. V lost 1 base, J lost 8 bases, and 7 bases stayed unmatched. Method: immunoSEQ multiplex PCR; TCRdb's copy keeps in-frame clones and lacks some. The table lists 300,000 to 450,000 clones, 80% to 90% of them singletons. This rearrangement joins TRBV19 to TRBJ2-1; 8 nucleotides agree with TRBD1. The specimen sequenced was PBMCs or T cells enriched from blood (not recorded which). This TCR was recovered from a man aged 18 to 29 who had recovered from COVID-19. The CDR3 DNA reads TGTGCCAGTAGTATAGTTCAGGGGGCGCGGGATGAGCAGTTCTTC. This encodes CASSIVQGARDEQFF.